Given below is one TCR beta chain in context. This record comes from a study of blood T cell repertoires in COVID-19. Study as a whole: From T cells, B-cell-depleted T cells, or PBMCs came the material, which was cDNA or gDNA.

Sequencing used immunoSEQ multiplex PCR; TCRdb keeps in-frame clones, though not all of them. The repertoire includes fewer than 350,000 clones, about 89% of them detected once, and approximately 10% sits in the top ten. This CDR3 is built from 15 residues. Germline V gives CDR1 MNHEY, CDR2 SVGAGI. Trimming at V came to 11 bases and at J to 2 bases, leaving 6 bases not matched to a gene. The chain carries TRBV6-5 and TRBJ1-6; 10 bases agree with TRBD1. Sequencing input: peripheral blood. The TCR comes from a man aged 35 to 55 with active or convalescent COVID-19. CDR3 protein: CAARQGATYNSPLHF. The DNA of the CDR3 is TGTGCCGCCCGACAGGGGGCCACCTATAATTCACCCCTCCACTTT.